This entry lists 29 T cell receptor beta chains sequenced from one sample in a study of radiotherapy plus CTLA-4 blockade in lung cancer. Clones were sequenced by immunoSEQ multiplex PCR, and TCRdb holds only the in-frame ones, with some missing. Of 62,000 or so clones listed, 65% to 80% are singletons. This specimen was peripheral blood, taken from a patient treated with radiotherapy plus ipilimumab. Receptors were obtained from a human donor with non-small cell lung cancer who had a complete response to radiotherapy plus ipilimumab.

J is TRBJ1-3 and V is TRBV5-1; tentative D call: TRBD1 (5 bases). Germline V gene data show CDR1 as SGHRS and CDR2 as YFSETQ. V lost 0 bases, J lost 2 bases, and 9 bases lay in between. The CDR3 loop spans 15 amino acids. The CDR3 bases are TGCGCCAGCAGCTTGGAAGGGGAACCTGGAAACACCATATATTTT. The encoded protein is CASSLEGEPGNTIYF.

This clone was seen only once. The rearrangement joins TRBV27 to TRBJ1-2; 7 nucleotides align to TRBD1. CDR1 and CDR2 (germline): MNHEY, SMNVEV (reference sequence). There are 14 residues in the CDR3. V lost 4 bases to trimming and J lost 6 bases; unmatched junction nucleotides: 8. CDR3 sequence reads: CASSSSGGSNGYTF. For the CDR3, the DNA is TGTGCCAGCAGTTCATCAGGGGGTTCGAATGGCTACACCTTC.

The genes are TRBV19 and TRBJ2-1; D not certain. The CDR3 runs to 15 residues. Germline assignment: CDR1 LNHDA and CDR2 SQIVND (reference sequence). V was trimmed by 7 bases and J by 2 bases, leaving 15 bases between them. The chain's CDR3 is CASIPDGSPYNEQFF. The CDR3 DNA reads as TGTGCCAGTATCCCGGACGGTTCCCCCTACAATGAGCAGTTCTTC.

The rearrangement links TRBV11-2 to TRBJ1-1; D not resolved. V lost 5 bases and J lost 0, with 7 bases in between. The CDR3 totals 13 residues. Germline V gene lookup returns CDR1 SGHAT and CDR2 FQNNGV. CDR3 protein: CASSPDLNTEAFF. CDR3 in DNA: TGTGCCAGCAGCCCCGACCTGAACACTGAAGCTTTCTTT.

V is TRBV9 and J is TRBJ1-2; D is uncertain. Germline V gene sequence: CDR1 SGDLS, CDR2 YYNGEE. Trimming removed 0 bases from V and 3 bases from J, with 9 bases in between. This CDR3 region has 14 residues. The CDR3 DNA reads as TGTGCCAGCAGCGTAGGGATAGGGTACTATGGCTACACCTTC. Translation: CASSVGIGYYGYTF.

The genes are TRBV6-1 and TRBJ2-2, with 9 nucleotides matching TRBD2. The CDR3 is 15 amino acids. Germline loops: CDR1 MNHNS, CDR2 SASEGT. With 2 bases clipped from V and 6 bases from J, the junction kept 4 bases outside the gene matches. The DNA for the CDR3 is TGTGCCAGCAGTGAACGGCGGGAGGGCCCCGGGGAGCTGTTTTTT. As protein: CASSERREGPGELFF.

J is TRBJ2-1 and V is TRBV4-1; a weak D match, TRBD1 (6 bases). CDR1 and CDR2 from the germline V gene are MGHRA and YSYEKL. CDR3 size: 15 residues. Between the trimmed V and J ends, which lost 1 base and 9 bases, there was a span of 16 bases. CDR3 in DNA: TGCGCCAGCAGCCAAGTTCTTCTGGGACAAGGTGAGCAGTTCTTC. Its translation is CASSQVLLGQGEQFF.

The chain couples TRBV28 to TRBJ1-2, with D hard to call. The CDR3 extends over 12 amino acids. V was cut by 2 bases and J by 2 bases, with 3 bases left in between. The germline CDR1 and CDR2 sequences are MDHEN and SYDVKM. CDR3 in amino acids: CASSLNNYGYTF. CDR3 DNA sequence: TGTGCCAGCAGTTTAAACAACTATGGCTACACCTTC.

CDR3 loop: CASSSPGQGNYGYTF. The CDR3 DNA reads TGTGCCAGCAGTTCACCGGGACAGGGTAACTATGGCTACACCTTC. The rearrangement joins TRBV6-6 to TRBJ1-2; 9 bases align to TRBD1. Germline V gene sequence: CDR1 MNHNY, CDR2 SVGAGI (reference sequence). V shed 4 bases and J 1 base; nucleotides not matched to a gene: 4. The CDR3 is 15 residues long.

The DNA of the CDR3 is TGCGCCAGCAGCTACGATCGCATGAACACTGAAGCTTTCTTT. It encodes CASSYDRMNTEAFF. The chain joins TRBV5-1 to TRBJ1-1; unclear D gene. CDR1 and CDR2 from the germline V gene are SGHRS and YFSETQ. The V end lost 3 bases, the J end lost 0 bases, and 9 bases lay between the germline ends. This CDR3 is 14 amino acids long. Complete variable domain (other parts from reference TRBV5-1 and TRBJ1-1): KAGVTQTPRYLIKTRGQQVTLSCSPISGHRSVSWYQQTPGQGLQFLFEYFSETQRNKGNFPGRFSGRQFSNSRSEMNVSTLELGDSALYLCASSYDRMNTEAFFGQGTRLTVV.

The chain joins TRBV27 to TRBJ1-2; 9 nucleotides align to TRBD1. After removal of 4 bases from V and 2 bases from J, the junction contained 2 bases not matched to a gene. CDR3 length: 14 amino acids. Germline V gives CDR1 MNHEY, CDR2 SMNVEV (reference sequence). Here the CDR3 DNA reads TGTGCCAGCAGTTCAGGACAGGGGAACTATGGCTACACCTTC. Amino acid sequence: CASSSGQGNYGYTF.

This chain connects TRBV10-1 to TRBJ2-7; 11 positions agree with TRBD1. Unmatched junction bases numbered 6, after V lost 5 bases and J lost 3 bases. Germline loops: CDR1 WNHNN, CDR2 SYGVQD (reference sequence). The CDR3 consists of 15 residues. CDR3 residues: CASSLGQGEFYEQYF. DNA for the CDR3: TGCGCCAGCAGTTTGGGACAGGGGGAATTCTACGAGCAGTACTTC.

The chain uses TRBV28 and TRBJ1-2; D gene uncertain. Trimming left V 5 bases short and J 1 base short, with 11 bases between. From germline, CDR1 is MDHEN and CDR2 SYDVKM. CDR3 length equals 14 residues. The CDR3 DNA is TGTGCCAGCAGTCCCCTTGCGTATAACTATGGCTACACCTTC. Translated: CASSPLAYNYGYTF.

The chain couples TRBV4-1 to TRBJ2-2; D gene uncertain. Deletions cut 4 bases from V and 4 bases from J, with 10 bases between. The CDR3 totals 14 residues. CDR1 MGHRA and CDR2 YSYEKL come from the germline V gene. CDR3 amino acids: CASSPLSITGELFF. CDR3 DNA sequence: TGCGCCAGCAGCCCCTTATCCATCACCGGGGAGCTGTTTTTT.

V is TRBV7-2 and J is TRBJ1-2, with unresolved D. The CDR3 runs to 13 residues. Trimming shortened V by 1 base and J by 4 bases, and 7 bases separated the two germline ends. Germline values: CDR1 SGHTA, CDR2 FQGNSA. CDR3: CASSLGAGYGYTF. As DNA, the CDR3 is TGTGCCAGCAGCTTAGGAGCGGGCTATGGCTACACCTTC.

This sequence joins TRBV25-1 and TRBJ2-5, with 9 nucleotides matching TRBD1. CDR1 and CDR2 (germline): MGHDK, SYGVNS. The CDR3 contains 18 residues. V lost 6 bases and J lost 2; bases outside the gene matches: 16. CDR3 in DNA: TGTGCCAGCAGACCCCCCTCGGGACAGGGATGGGGGCAAGAGACCCAGTACTTC. Translating it yields CASRPPSGQGWGQETQYF.

The V call is TRBV4-1, the J call TRBJ2-7; 7 bases align to TRBD2. This CDR3 region has 17 residues. The germline V gene has CDR1 MGHRA and CDR2 YSYEKL. Trimming at V came to 2 bases and at J to 2 bases, leaving 12 bases not matched to a gene. CDR3 coding DNA: TGCGCCAGCAGCCAATTATTGGGAGGGAAGTCCCCCTACGAGCAGTACGTC. Its translation: CASSQLLGGKSPYEQYV.

The chain recombines TRBV5-6 with TRBJ1-3; D unclear. The CDR3 has 16 amino acids. Trimming cost V 0 bases and J 2 bases, with 12 bases left between them. Germline V lookup: CDR1 SGHDT, CDR2 YYEEEE. CDR3 in amino acids: CASSLDGLYPGNTIYF. The CDR3 nucleotides read TGTGCCAGCAGCTTGGATGGCCTTTACCCTGGAAACACCATATATTTT.

V and J are TRBV6-5 and TRBJ2-5; TRBD1 aligns across 7 bases. The ends lost 8 bases at V and 3 bases at J; junction bases unmatched: 9. CDR1 is MNHEY and CDR2 is SVGAGI in the germline V gene. The CDR3 consists of 14 residues. In DNA form, the CDR3 reads TGTGCCAGCCGAACGTCAGGGGGTGAAGAGACCCAGTACTTC. Translated, it gives CASRTSGGEETQYF.

The rearrangement joins TRBV5-1 to TRBJ1-2; D remains unclear. Germline lookup yields CDR1 SGHRS and CDR2 YFSETQ. The CDR3 extends over 16 amino acids. The V end was cut by 0 bases, the J end by 1 base, with 13 bases between. The CDR3 nucleotides are TGCGCCAGCAGCTTGGCCGATAGGGAAGATAACTATGGCTACACCTTC. Amino acids: CASSLADREDNYGYTF.

This clone was seen a handful of times. V is TRBV7-9 and J is TRBJ1-4; TRBD1 matches 8 bases. The CDR3 has 10 residues. Germline CDR1 reads SEHNR; CDR2 reads FQNEAQ (reference sequence). The CDR3 loop is CTSGGEKLFF. The CDR3 bases are TGTACTTCAGGGGGCGAAAAACTGTTTTTT. Complete variable domain (other parts from reference TRBV7-9 and TRBJ1-4): DTGVSQNPRHKITKRGQNVTFRCDPISEHNRLYWYRQTLGQGPEFLTYFQNEAQLEKSRLLSDRFSAERPKGSFSTLEIQRTEQGDSAMYLCTSGGEKLFFGSGTQLSVL.

The gene calls are TRBV2 and TRBJ1-4; D may be TRBD1 (6 bases). Per the germline V gene, CDR1 is SNHLY and CDR2 is FYNNEI. V gave up 3 bases and J gave up 6 bases, with 11 bases separating them. CDR3 length: 14 amino acids. CDR3 region: CASSDVGADEKLFF. Here the CDR3 DNA reads TGTGCCAGCAGTGATGTGGGGGCGGATGAAAAACTGTTTTTT.

The chain joins TRBV29-1 to TRBJ2-5, with 10 bases aligning to TRBD1. The J segment lost 1 base and the V segment lost 4 bases, leaving 3 bases of the junction unmatched. In germline, CDR1 is SQVTM, CDR2 ANQGSEA. This CDR3 has 14 amino acids. CDR3 region: CSVVGDRGQETQYF. The CDR3 DNA is TGCAGCGTTGTGGGGGACAGGGGCCAAGAGACCCAGTACTTC.

This clone was seen once. This rearrangement joins TRBV6-5 to TRBJ2-1; 10 nucleotides match TRBD1. CDR1 is MNHEY and CDR2 is SVGAGI in the germline V gene. The CDR3 loop spans 15 amino acids. Unmatched junction bases numbered 10, after V lost 7 bases and J lost 7 bases. The CDR3 spells CASMSLGQGGNEQFF. Here the CDR3 DNA reads TGTGCCAGCATGAGTTTAGGACAGGGGGGAAATGAGCAGTTCTTC.

The rearrangement joins TRBV6-5 to TRBJ1-1; 7 positions match TRBD1. Germline assignment: CDR1 MNHEY and CDR2 SVGAGI. The CDR3 spans 15 residues. V trimming: 2 bases; J trimming: 1 base; junction bases outside the gene matches: 4. In DNA, the CDR3 is TGTGCCAGCAGTTACCAGGGGGGGCCGAACACTGAAGCTTTCTTT. Amino acids: CASSYQGGPNTEAFF.

This clone occurred a few times. This sequence joins TRBV10-3 and TRBJ2-7; D unclear. Between the trimmed V and J ends, which lost 2 bases and 5 bases, there was a span of 10 bases. In germline, CDR1 is ENHRY, CDR2 SYGVKD. This CDR3 comprises 13 residues. DNA for the CDR3: TGTGCCATCAGTGAGGGAAGGGCAGACGAGCAGTACGTC. Amino acid sequence: CAISEGRADEQYV.

V and J are TRBV7-8 and TRBJ2-2, with D unresolved. Deletions cut 8 bases from V and 4 bases from J, with 8 bases between. Per the germline V gene, CDR1 is SGHVS and CDR2 is FQNEAQ. CDR3 length: 12 residues. The CDR3 DNA follows: TGTGCCAGCTCTAGACGCACCGGGGAGCTGTTTTTT. Its translation is CASSRRTGELFF.

V usage is TRBV7-6 and J usage is TRBJ2-1; 11 bases line up with TRBD2. Looked up from germline, CDR1 is SGHVS and CDR2 is FNYEAQ. This CDR3 has 15 amino acids. With V trimmed by 1 base and J by 7 bases, 3 bases remained unmatched. The chain's CDR3 is CASSLDIAGGNEQFF. The DNA of the CDR3 is TGTGCCAGCAGCTTAGACATAGCGGGAGGGAATGAGCAGTTCTTC.

The chain is built from TRBV4-1 and TRBJ2-4, with D tentatively TRBD1 or TRBD2 (5 bases each). Germline V lookup: CDR1 MGHRA, CDR2 YSYEKL. This CDR3 has 16 amino acids. V was cut by 1 base and J by 5 bases, with 15 bases left in between. CDR3 sequence: CASSQATGTLENIQYF. CDR3 DNA sequence: TGCGCCAGCAGCCAAGCAACCGGGACCCTTGAAAACATTCAGTACTTC.